The source of this T cell receptor beta chain is a study of early T cells in non-severe SARS-CoV-2 infection. Ten or more counts support this clonotype. Attachment of unique molecular identifiers was made to individual cDNA molecules. TCRdb used MiXCR to reprocess the 5' RACE reads, holding one entry per CDR3 protein. The sample has 45,000 to 65,000 distinct CDR3 sequences, around 8.4% seen once. Germline CDR1 and CDR2: SGHDN and FVKESK. Trimming cost V 1 base and J 8 bases, with 8 bases left between them. This CDR3 region has 12 residues. The receptor's source is an adult who was a healthcare worker with PCR-confirmed SARS-CoV-2 infection or an uninfected control (not recorded which). Sequenced input: whole blood. The J gene is TRBJ1-2, the V gene TRBV14; D uncertain. The CDR3 DNA sequence: TGTGCCAGCAGCCAAGTGCAAGGCGGCTACACCTTC. Its translation is CASSQVQGGYTF.